This TCR beta chain was identified in a study of post-analysis software for immune sequencing data. Study information: Secondary progressive, relapsing-remitting and progressive-relapsing multiple sclerosis were among the included disease courses.

Sequencing libraries made from TCR beta cDNA carried unique molecular identifiers. About 500,000 cDNA molecules were obtained from around 1 to 10 million T cells. TCRdb analysed the PCR reads with MiXCR anew, one entry per CDR3 protein. The table lists over 250,000 distinct CDR3 sequences, around 34% of them singletons, with more than 4% in the top ten. V lost 8 bases and J 0 bases, leaving 12 bases between the germline ends. The V gene's germline CDR1 is MDHEN and CDR2 SYDVKM. CDR3 size: 14 residues. This clonotype was observed at least ten times. Its antigen is not identified. Notes on the study in general: Compared with controls, patients had more of about 5 TRBV segments, including TRBV5-6, TRBV5-1 and TRBV20-1. Multiple sclerosis patients showed significantly lower normalized Chao1 diversity than controls did. The authors found that F measure strongly co-clustered same-batch samples.

The sequencing input was blood. The V and J genes are TRBV28 and TRBJ2-3; D remains ambiguous. The TCR comes from a girl aged 10 to 17 with multiple sclerosis. CDR3 DNA: TGTGCCAGCTTAAGGGTCCAAAGCACAGATACGCAGTATTTT. Translation gives CASLRVQSTDTQYF.